The 21 T cell receptor beta chains reported below all come from one sample, sequenced in a study of control samples from healthy donors and cancer patients (dated by TCRdb to about 2020). Library method: the immunoSEQ multiplex PCR assay. The source is immuneACCESS, and TCRdb retained only in-frame sequences with V and J called. Part of the clones is not carried over; for the studies checked, unresolved V genes explain less than half of this, and the remainder is unexplained. The sample table holds around 130,000 clones, of which 89% were seen once. The top ten clones comprise around 7.6% of the sample. Specimen: PBMCs. All receptors come from a man aged 50-59 years with head and neck cancer.

The rearrangement uses TRBV6-5 and TRBJ1-4; D unclear. The CDR3 has 14 residues. Trimming removed 7 bases from V and 6 bases from J, with 15 bases in between. Per germline, CDR1 MNHEY and CDR2 SVGAGI. CDR3 in amino acids: CASKVGLRDEKLFF. CDR3 bases: TGTGCCAGCAAGGTGGGGTTAAGAGATGAAAAACTGTTTTTT.

This chain links TRBV3-1 (or the pseudogene TRBV3-2) with TRBJ1-2, with D possibly matching TRBD1 (6 bases). V lost 0 bases and J lost 5, with 13 bases in between. This CDR3 contains 15 residues. The germline V gene has CDR1 LGHDT and CDR2 YNNKEL (reference sequence). The CDR3 loop is CASSQDDGTRYGYTF. The CDR3 nucleotides read TGTGCCAGCAGCCAAGACGACGGGACAAGATATGGCTACACCTTC.

The rearrangement links TRBV7-3 to TRBJ2-3, with D hard to call. CDR1 is SGHTA and CDR2 is FQGTGA in the germline V gene. V was pared by 1 base and J by 2 bases, with 4 bases between. There are 13 residues in the CDR3. In DNA form, the CDR3 reads TGTGCCAGCAGCTTAAGCCCCACAGATACGCAGTATTTT. This sequence encodes CASSLSPTDTQYF.

This chain uses TRBV29-1 with TRBJ2-5, with 8 bases that match TRBD2. J lost 1 base, V lost 7 bases, and 11 bases had no gene match. Germline V CDR1 and CDR2: SQVTM, ANQGSEA. The CDR3 sequence is 15 residues long. The CDR3 loop reads CSAGGGWGSQETQYF. CDR3 nucleotide sequence: TGCAGCGCCGGCGGGGGGTGGGGGAGCCAAGAGACCCAGTACTTC.

The chain combines TRBV6-5 with TRBJ1-2; D not certain. Germline V gives CDR1 MNHEY, CDR2 SVGAGI. V lost 7 bases, J lost 7 bases, and 13 bases lay in between. The CDR3 is 12 residues long. Here the CDR3 reads CASKRAALGYTF. DNA of the CDR3: TGTGCCAGCAAAAGAGCGGCCCTTGGCTACACCTTC.

The chain combines TRBV28 with TRBJ1-1; TRBD1 matches 7 bases. Per germline, CDR1 MDHEN and CDR2 SYDVKM. This CDR3 is 13 amino acids long. The J segment lost 5 bases and the V segment lost 7 bases, leaving 7 bases of the junction unmatched. The chain's CDR3 is CASKSTGITEAFF. For the CDR3, the DNA is TGTGCCAGCAAGTCGACAGGGATTACTGAAGCTTTCTTT.

This clone was observed a single time. CDR3 DNA: TGTGCCAGCAGTGAAAAGGGGAGCACTGAAGCTTTCTTT. Its protein product is CASSEKGSTEAFF. The chain joins TRBV6-4 to TRBJ1-1, with D possibly matching TRBD1 (5 bases). This CDR3 is 13 amino acids long. Looked up from germline, CDR1 is MRHNA and CDR2 is SNTAGT. The V end lost 3 bases, the J end lost 4 bases, and 9 bases lay between the germline ends.

J is TRBJ2-5 and V is TRBV28; D not certain. Trimming cost V 7 bases and J 1 base, with 10 bases left between them. The CDR3 contains 13 residues. From germline, CDR1 is MDHEN and CDR2 SYDVKM. The CDR3 DNA reads TGTGCCAGCACCCTACACAGCCAAGAGACCCAGTACTTC. This gives the protein CASTLHSQETQYF.

The CDR3 here is CASSSWTYLQYF. The CDR3, as DNA: TGTGCCAGCAGTTCCTGGACTTACCTTCAGTACTTC. The gene calls are TRBV2 and TRBJ2-4, with D possibly matching TRBD2 (5 bases). Trimming removed 5 bases from V and 11 bases from J, with 13 bases in between. CDR3 length equals 12 residues. CDR1 SNHLY and CDR2 FYNNEI come from the germline V gene.

This clone appeared a single time. The chain links TRBV2 to TRBJ1-3; TRBD1 is a possible D gene (6 bases). Trimming stripped 5 bases from V and 8 bases from J, with 10 bases between. This CDR3 is 12 amino acids long. Germline V gene data show CDR1 as SNHLY and CDR2 as FYNNEI. CDR3 in DNA: TGTGCCAGCAGTTATAGGGGGGACACCATATATTTT. This codes for CASSYRGDTIYF.

The rearrangement joins TRBV5-1 to TRBJ1-1; weak D call: TRBD1 (6 bases). The V end lost 3 bases, the J end lost 6 bases, and 15 bases lay between the germline ends. Germline CDR1 and CDR2: SGHRS and YFSETQ. This CDR3 has 14 amino acids. The CDR3 DNA follows: TGCGCCAGCAGCTGGGGAGGGGGGCAGGCTGAAGCTTTCTTT. It translates to CASSWGGGQAEAFF.

The chain couples TRBV18 to TRBJ1-3; D perhaps matches TRBD1 (5 bases). The CDR3 runs 16 residues. Trimming took off 1 base at V and 4 bases at J, with 14 bases between the two ends. CDR1 is KGHSH and CDR2 is LQKENI in the germline V gene. CDR3 DNA: TGTGCCAGCTCACCACGGGGGGGACGAGAAGGAAACACCATATATTTT. Translation gives CASSPRGGREGNTIYF.

The V and J genes are TRBV19 and TRBJ1-5; D not certain. Trimming took off 4 bases at V and 0 bases at J, with 19 bases between the two ends. The CDR3 totals 18 residues. Germline CDR1 LNHDA, CDR2 SQIVND (reference sequence). CDR3 sequence: CASSTLLATENSNQPQHF. The CDR3 DNA reads TGTGCCAGTAGTACCCTCCTCGCGACGGAGAATAGCAATCAGCCCCAGCATTTT.

The J gene is TRBJ1-1, the V gene TRBV5-1, with D maybe TRBD1 (5 bases). Trimming cost V 2 bases and J 2 bases, with 13 bases left between them. Germline lookup yields CDR1 SGHRS and CDR2 YFSETQ. The CDR3 totals 15 residues. This CDR3 is CASSLTGEPNTEAFF. The CDR3 region has the DNA TGCGCCAGCAGCTTAACGGGGGAACCCAACACTGAAGCTTTCTTT.

The V and J genes are TRBV9 and TRBJ2-1, with 9 bases lining up with TRBD2. From germline, CDR1 is SGDLS and CDR2 YYNGEE. V dropped 2 bases and J dropped 2; count of bases not matched to a gene: 2. The CDR3 runs to 15 residues. The CDR3 DNA reads as TGTGCCAGCAGCGTTAGCGGGGGCCCCTACAATGAGCAGTTCTTC. Its protein product is CASSVSGGPYNEQFF.

The V and J genes are TRBV7-9 and TRBJ1-4; D is unresolved. V lost 2 bases to trimming and J lost 8 bases, with 15 bases between them. The germline gives CDR1 SEHNR, CDR2 FQNEAQ (reference sequence). The CDR3 sequence is 15 residues long. The CDR3 bases are TGTGCCAGCAGCTTATATGGTCTGGAAGGCGAAAAACTGTTTTTT. Amino acids: CASSLYGLEGEKLFF.

The chain couples TRBV13 to TRBJ2-5, with D perhaps matching TRBD2 (7 bases). Germline CDR1 and CDR2: PRHDT and FYEKMQ (reference sequence). The CDR3 contains 16 residues. Trimming cost V 1 base and J 5 bases, with 17 bases left between them. CDR3 nucleotides: TGTGCCAGCAGCTTAGTAAGCGGGACACTTATGGAGACCCAGTACTTC. It is translated as CASSLVSGTLMETQYF. Drawing the rest from reference TRBV13 and TRBJ2-5, the complete variable domain is AAGVIQSPRHLIKEKRETATLKCYPIPRHDTVYWYQQGPGQDPQFLISFYEKMQSDKGSIPDRFSAQQFSDYHSELNMSSLELGDSALYFCASSLVSGTLMETQYFGPGTRLLVL.

This chain connects TRBV18 to TRBJ2-2; 7 bases align to TRBD1. CDR3 size: 14 residues. Germline CDR1 KGHSH, CDR2 LQKENI. Trimming removed 4 bases from V and 6 bases from J; junction bases left unmatched: 5. The CDR3, as DNA: TGTGCCAGCTCACAATCTCAGGGGGCCGGGGAGCTGTTTTTT. It codes for CASSQSQGAGELFF. The full variable domain, in which reference TRBV18 and TRBJ2-2 provide the parts outside the CDR3, is NAGVMQNPRHLVRRRGQEARLRCSPMKGHSHVYWYRQLPEEGLKFMVYLQKENIIDESGMPKERFSAEFPKEGPSILRIQQVVRGDSAAYFCASSQSQGAGELFFGEGSRLTVL.

A single count supports this clone. Within the sample, other DNA sequences also encode this same CDR3. The rearrangement links TRBV5-1 to TRBJ2-3; D unresolved. Germline CDR1 reads SGHRS; CDR2 reads YFSETQ. The CDR3 spans 14 residues. The germline V and J ends were trimmed by 3 bases and 0 bases, with 8 bases remaining between them. DNA of the CDR3: TGCGCCAGCAGCTCTCGCCTCAGCACAGATACGCAGTATTTT. Translated, it gives CASSSRLSTDTQYF.

This chain uses TRBV25-1 with TRBJ1-1; D call uncertain. From germline, CDR1 is MGHDK and CDR2 SYGVNS. V dropped 4 bases and J dropped 7 bases, with 10 bases sitting between them. CDR3 length: 12 amino acids. The CDR3 sequence is CASSATDYEAFF. CDR3 coding DNA: TGTGCCAGCAGTGCGACGGATTATGAAGCTTTCTTT.

J is TRBJ2-1 and V is TRBV27, with TRBD2 identical over 9 bases. This CDR3 has 14 amino acids. From germline, CDR1 is MNHEY and CDR2 SMNVEV (reference sequence). The V and J ends lost 4 bases and 9 bases, in that order; junction bases with no gene match: 7. The CDR3 DNA reads TGTGCCAGCAGTTGGGCGGGGGGGCAGGGTGAGCAGTTCTTC. It translates to CASSWAGGQGEQFF.